This T cell receptor (beta chain) was documented in a study of cytomegalovirus exposure and HLA in healthy donors (dated by TCRdb to about 2017). Broadly, across the study: According to a later analysis, the roughly 130 validation repertoires were produced on the same platform as the 700 or so repertoires of the first cohort. The study aimed to test whether signatures of past pathogen exposure could be identified by cataloging public T cell receptors. A separate validation cohort of roughly 130 different subjects was used in addition to the 666-subject first cohort. To predict cytomegalovirus infection status, the study brought together high-throughput TCR immunosequencing, statistical association of individual TCRs with disease status, and machine learning. The study at large found these results: All 120 or so repertoires were used to score co-occurrence in the validation cohort in a later analysis, because that analysis had no HLA typing for the cohort. The study gave a list of under 200 TCR beta chains associated with cytomegalovirus. While some public TCRs were present in many individuals, most TCR sequences turned up only very rarely across donors. A few of the identified cytomegalovirus-associated TCR beta chains were confirmed in vitro to be specific for cytomegalovirus antigens. In a later analysis, TCRs clustered in the first cohort were found to also tend to co-occur in the approximately 120 validation repertoires, with approximately 94% of cluster scores above 0. In both the original and validation cohorts, the classifier was reported to diagnose cytomegalovirus status with high specificity and sensitivity. According to the authors, the approach could potentially be generalized to other disease states and immunological phenotypes.

On this clone: Its antigen is currently not known. The record has no base qualities; no much larger clone is one base away.

The donors were included in the validation cohort of around 120 subjects, a group kept apart from the approximately 650-subject first cohort. CDR1 and CDR2 are read off the germline V gene (reference sequence) as MNHEY and SMNVEV. The V end loses 8 bases and the J end loses 7 bases, and a stretch of 20 bases separates them. From the cysteine through the phenylalanine, the CDR3 covers 14 amino acids. CDR3 DNA only is kept here, 42 bases in frame from base 1. The method behind the library was the immunoSEQ multiplex PCR assay. From the authors' description of their analysis: A statistical classification framework was developed to diagnose cytomegalovirus status using the catalog of TCR beta chain sequences. TCRdb retrieved this table from immuneACCESS and kept in-frame rearrangements only. Not all clones are present; in checked studies, unresolved V genes account for under half, and no reason is known for the remainder. The V and J calls and clone size are taken from that table; D and trimming were inferred from the DNA. This sample has fewer than 200,000 clones in its table, and around nine tenths of those were observed once. 7.2% of the sample is held by the ten biggest clonotypes.

The chain is assembled from TRBV27 and TRBJ2-5, with the D assignment possibly TRBD1 or TRBD2, given 7 matching bases for each. Sequences were obtained from PBMCs. This sequence was found in a young man in good health and CMV-seropositive. The encoded CDR3 is CASSKEGAGATQYF. The DNA is as follows: TGTGCCAGCTCCAAGGAGGGGGCGGGGGCGACCCAGTACTTC.